These T cell receptor beta chains were read from a single sample in a study of cytomegalovirus exposure and HLA in healthy donors. TCRdb's copy holds only in-frame clones and misses some; the assay was immunoSEQ multiplex PCR. Here the sample table reports 55,000 or so clones. Sequencing was carried out using PBMCs. The receptors stem from a woman in her 30s in good health and CMV-seropositive. The CDR3 runs from the conserved cysteine through the conserved F or W. The D gene is left open where the match is weak.

CDR3aa: CASSPPPTYSNQPQHF
CDR3nt: TGTGCCAGCAGCCCCCCCCCTACTTATAGCAATCAGCCCCAGCATTTT
j_gene: TRBJ1-5
v_gene: TRBV7-2
d_gene: .

CDR3aa: CAISGSTSGRAAEQYF
CDR3nt: TGTGCCATCAGTGGATCTACTAGCGGGAGGGCCGCCGAGCAGTACTTC
j_gene: TRBJ2-7
v_gene: TRBV10-3
d_gene: TRBD2

CDR3aa: CSVQGGQFNQPQHF
CDR3nt: TGCAGCGTCCAAGGGGGACAATTCAATCAGCCCCAGCATTTT
j_gene: TRBJ1-5
v_gene: TRBV29-1
d_gene: .

CDR3aa: CASSLREGPDTQYF
CDR3nt: TGTGCCAGCAGCTTACGAGAGGGCCCAGATACGCAGTATTTT
j_gene: TRBJ2-3
v_gene: TRBV7-2
d_gene: .

CDR3aa: CASSLFYRTVEKLFF
CDR3nt: TGTGCCAGCAGCTTGTTCTACAGGACAGTTGAAAAACTGTTTTTT
j_gene: TRBJ1-4
v_gene: TRBV5-6
d_gene: .

CDR3aa: CASSLAGTVTYEQYF
CDR3nt: TGTGCCAGCAGCTTGGCCGGGACAGTGACCTACGAGCAGTACTTC
j_gene: TRBJ2-7
v_gene: TRBV7-2
d_gene: TRBD1

CDR3aa: CASTTGGSYEQYF
CDR3nt: TGTGCCAGCACCACAGGAGGGTCCTACGAGCAGTACTTC
j_gene: TRBJ2-7
v_gene: TRBV6-5
d_gene: .

CDR3aa: CASQQGYTEAFF
CDR3nt: TGTGCCAGCCAACAGGGGTACACTGAAGCTTTCTTT
j_gene: TRBJ1-1
v_gene: TRBV19
d_gene: TRBD1

CDR3aa: CAWSVPGQGLNNIYF
CDR3nt: TGTGCCTGGAGTGTTCCGGGACAGGGTTTGAACAACATATATTTT
j_gene: TRBJ1-3
v_gene: TRBV30
d_gene: TRBD1

CDR3aa: CASSLVGGRDEQFF
CDR3nt: TGCGCCAGCAGCTTGGTGGGGGGGAGGGATGAGCAGTTCTTC
j_gene: TRBJ2-1
v_gene: TRBV5-1
d_gene: TRBD2

CDR3aa: CASSQAPGLAGGPGGTQYF
CDR3nt: TGTGCCAGCAGCCAAGCCCCGGGACTAGCGGGAGGCCCGGGGGGTACGCAGTATTTT
j_gene: TRBJ2-3
v_gene: TRBV4-2
d_gene: TRBD2

CDR3aa: CASRAGYWGYTF
CDR3nt: TGTGCCAGCAGAGCGGGGTACTGGGGCTACACCTTC
j_gene: TRBJ1-2
v_gene: TRBV6-1
d_gene: .

CDR3aa: CSVGWETQYF
CDR3nt: TGCAGTGTGGGCTGGGAGACCCAGTACTTC
j_gene: TRBJ2-5
v_gene: TRBV20-1
d_gene: .

CDR3aa: CASSDSGGAGELFF
CDR3nt: TGTGCCAGCAGTGACTCGGGAGGGGCCGGGGAGCTGTTTTTT
j_gene: TRBJ2-2
v_gene: TRBV6-4
d_gene: TRBD2

CDR3aa: CAWDSRGQPQHF
CDR3nt: TGTGCCTGGGACAGTCGTGGCCAGCCCCAGCATTTT
j_gene: TRBJ1-5
v_gene: TRBV30
d_gene: .

CDR3aa: CASSYGGEETQYF
CDR3nt: TGTGCCAGCAGTTATGGGGGGGAAGAGACCCAGTACTTC
j_gene: TRBJ2-5
v_gene: TRBV6-6
d_gene: TRBD2

CDR3aa: CASSVPGVEDFF
CDR3nt: TGTGCCAGCAGCGTTCCGGGGGTTGAAGATTTCTTT
j_gene: TRBJ1-1
v_gene: TRBV9
d_gene: .

CDR3aa: CASSEQGADTQYF
CDR3nt: TGTGCCAGCAGTGAACAGGGGGCAGATACGCAGTATTTT
j_gene: TRBJ2-3
v_gene: TRBV6-1
d_gene: TRBD1

CDR3aa: CASSPLTGPYEQYF
CDR3nt: TGTGCCAGCAGTCCGTTGACAGGGCCTTACGAGCAGTACTTC
j_gene: TRBJ2-7
v_gene: TRBV6-5
d_gene: TRBD1

CDR3aa: CASSSRASGYEQYF
CDR3nt: TGTGCCAGCAGCTCACGGGCCTCGGGATACGAGCAGTACTTC
j_gene: TRBJ2-7
v_gene: TRBV7-9
d_gene: .

CDR3aa: CASSINRGGTEAFF
CDR3nt: TGTGCCAGCAGCATCAACAGGGGAGGTACTGAAGCTTTCTTT
j_gene: TRBJ1-1
v_gene: TRBV7-2
d_gene: TRBD1

CDR3aa: CAWSVRVPLSGNTIYF
CDR3nt: TGTGCCTGGAGTGTCCGGGTTCCCCTCTCTGGAAACACCATATATTTT
j_gene: TRBJ1-3
v_gene: TRBV30
d_gene: .

CDR3aa: CASSLTGGDPYNSPLHF
CDR3nt: TGTGCCAGCAGCCTGACAGGGGGCGATCCCTATAATTCACCCCTCCACTTT
j_gene: TRBJ1-6
v_gene: TRBV7-2
d_gene: TRBD1

CDR3aa: CASSSPGQGHTGELFF
CDR3nt: TGTGCCAGCAGTTCCCCGGGACAGGGCCACACCGGGGAGCTGTTTTTT
j_gene: TRBJ2-2
v_gene: TRBV6-5
d_gene: TRBD1

CDR3aa: CASSLEQSTDTQYF
CDR3nt: TGCGCCAGCAGCTTGGAACAGAGCACAGATACGCAGTATTTT
j_gene: TRBJ2-3
v_gene: TRBV5-1
d_gene: .

CDR3aa: CASSVRRELAGGSNEQFF
CDR3nt: TGTGCCAGCAGCGTAAGGCGGGAACTAGCGGGAGGAAGTAATGAGCAGTTCTTC
j_gene: TRBJ2-1
v_gene: TRBV9
d_gene: TRBD2

CDR3aa: CASQGPVNEQFF
CDR3nt: TGTGCCAGCCAGGGCCCCGTGAATGAGCAGTTCTTC
j_gene: TRBJ2-1
v_gene: TRBV28
d_gene: .

CDR3aa: CASSTGGSSYNEQFF
CDR3nt: TGTGCCAGCTCGACAGGGGGGAGCTCCTACAATGAGCAGTTCTTC
j_gene: TRBJ2-1
v_gene: TRBV19
d_gene: TRBD1